This TCR beta chain was identified during a study of blood T cells in healthy people across ages (dated by TCRdb to 2013 to 2016). Some background on the complete study: Template switching captured roughly one uniquely barcoded TCR beta cDNA molecule per two T cells in model experiments. Using deep sequencing normalized with unique cDNA molecular identifiers, the study measured how TCR beta repertoire diversity changes with age. The donors were split into four age groups: young (average around 17 years), middle-aged (39), aged (approximately 59) and long-lived (over 80). To avoid experimental bias, donors of different ages were spread randomly across the sequencing lanes. The study analyzed two additional independent replicas of 1 million unique cDNA reads from the same blood draw for two donors, one aged 18 to 30 and one aged 80 or older. Beyond this particular receptor, the publication reports: Since profiling was done on bulk unsorted PBMCs, naive and antigen-experienced compartments could not be conclusively compared. Observed TCR beta diversity per million T cells fell roughly linearly with age, and a significant reduction was already apparent by age about 36. Total diversity estimates from one million sequenced T cells were considered lower bounds and underestimates. Compared with the aged group, more naive CD4+ T cells, fewer expanded clones and increased TCR diversity were shown by the long-lived group, suggesting age selection. There was a strong correlation between observed TCR beta diversity and the percentage of naive T cells measured by flow cytometry. Donor CMV infection status was unknown, potentially confounding age-related changes in expanded clonotypes.

Library preparation used 5' RACE. This sample was sequenced with an Illumina HiSeq 2500. A second PCR of roughly 6 to 11 cycles was run with a J-beta primer mix and a sample-barcoded 5' primer. A template-switch 5' adaptor carrying 12 random nucleotides introduced a unique molecular identifier onto each TCR beta cDNA molecule. Each sample yielded at least 2.5 million CDR3-containing paired-end reads. All of the RNA was converted into first-strand cDNA using the Mint cDNA synthesis kit, with a TRBC-specific oligonucleotide serving as the primer. After uracil-DNA glycosylase treatment, a first 18-cycle PCR used universal primers M1SS and BC2_uni_R on all cDNA. Turning to the authors' computational methods: For normalization, 1 million high-quality reads were randomly selected from each sample, with every read carrying a distinct molecular identifier. Instead of being binned into consensus sequences, reads that shared molecular identifiers were thrown out. MiTCR, set to a Q25 quality threshold and the strictest error-elimination algorithm, was used for CDR3 identification, clonotype clustering and error correction. A nonparametric unseen species model with Euler transformation was used to estimate a lower bound on total TCR beta diversity. The public reads were quality trimmed at Q25 with fastp and then assembled into clones with MiXCR by TCRdb, keeping productive beta chains. Each CDR3 protein appears once, grouped with its most common genes and DNA. For this entry, the V and J calls and clone size follow TCRdb and not the study's own pipeline. Here the sample has some 860,000 distinct CDR3 sequences; 45% to 70% occur a single time. The ten largest clones add up to roughly 25% of the sample.

The donors were some 39 Caucasian individuals from Russia, aged roughly 6 to 90 years, who were systemically healthy. Approximately 9.3 milliliters of peripheral blood were collected from each donor into EDTA-treated Vacutainer tubes. Ficoll-Paque density-gradient centrifugation was used to isolate PBMCs, with at least 6 million per sample. Total RNA was extracted from PBMCs with Trizol reagent, with at least 6 micrograms obtained per sample. For every donor, an aliquot of PBMCs went through flow cytometry to measure the percentages of naive CD45RAhigh/CD27high T cells. Points on this clonotype: Its antigen target is currently unknown. No much larger clone exists at a distance of one base, and base qualities are not known.

V lost 3 bases and J lost 2 bases, and the count of bases not matched to a germline gene is 4. The germline V gene (reference sequence) supplies CDR1 DFQATT and CDR2 SNEGSKA. The cysteine opens and the phenylalanine closes a CDR3 of 14 amino acids. Of the read, only the CDR3 DNA is kept; its 42 bases are in frame from base 1. Rearrangement joined TRBV20-1 to TRBJ2-3; 8 central bases correspond to TRBD2. The sample consisted of blood. This TCR derives from a middle-aged man in good health. The base sequence is TGCAGTGCTAGCGGGGGGGCCCCCACAGATACGCAGTATTTT. Its coded protein is CSASGGAPTDTQYF.